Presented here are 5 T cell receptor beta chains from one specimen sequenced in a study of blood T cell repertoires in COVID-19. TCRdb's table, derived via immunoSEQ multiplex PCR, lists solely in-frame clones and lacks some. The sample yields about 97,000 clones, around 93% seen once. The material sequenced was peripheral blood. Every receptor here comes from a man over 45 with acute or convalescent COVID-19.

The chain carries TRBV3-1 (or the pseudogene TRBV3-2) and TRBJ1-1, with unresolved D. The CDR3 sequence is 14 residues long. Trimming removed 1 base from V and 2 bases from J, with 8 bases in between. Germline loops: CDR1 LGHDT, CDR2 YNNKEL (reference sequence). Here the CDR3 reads CASSQVPGNTEAFF. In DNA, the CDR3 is TGTGCCAGCAGCCAAGTCCCAGGAAACACTGAAGCTTTCTTT.

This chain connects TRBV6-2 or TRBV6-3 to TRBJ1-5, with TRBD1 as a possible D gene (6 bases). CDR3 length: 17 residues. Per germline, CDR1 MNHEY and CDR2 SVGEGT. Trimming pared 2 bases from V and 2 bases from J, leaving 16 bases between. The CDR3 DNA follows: TGTGCCAGCAGTTACCGTAAGGGGGGGCTCGGCAATCAGCCCCAGCATTTT. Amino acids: CASSYRKGGLGNQPQHF.

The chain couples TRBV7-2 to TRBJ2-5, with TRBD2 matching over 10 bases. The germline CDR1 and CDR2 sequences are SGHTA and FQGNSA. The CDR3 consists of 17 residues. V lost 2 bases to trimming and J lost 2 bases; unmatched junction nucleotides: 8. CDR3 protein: CASSLRAGGPFQETQYF. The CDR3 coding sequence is TGTGCCAGCAGCTTACGAGCGGGGGGGCCCTTTCAAGAGACCCAGTACTTC.

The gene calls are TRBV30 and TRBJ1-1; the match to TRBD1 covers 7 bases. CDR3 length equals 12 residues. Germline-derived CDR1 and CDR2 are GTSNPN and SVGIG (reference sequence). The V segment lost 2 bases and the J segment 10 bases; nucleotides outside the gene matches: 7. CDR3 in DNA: TGTGCCTGGAGTAACCTTGGGACAGTAGCTTTCTTT. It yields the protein CAWSNLGTVAFF.

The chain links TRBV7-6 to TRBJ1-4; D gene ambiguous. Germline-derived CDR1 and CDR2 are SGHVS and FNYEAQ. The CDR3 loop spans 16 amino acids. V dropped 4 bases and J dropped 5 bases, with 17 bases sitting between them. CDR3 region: CASSSGGWRKNEKLFF. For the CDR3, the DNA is TGTGCCAGCAGCTCCGGTGGATGGAGGAAGAATGAAAAACTGTTTTTT.